This T cell receptor beta chain was identified during a study of CD8+CD57+ T cells in acquired aplastic anemia listed by TCRdb under 2018. Notes on the research overall: On average, sorted CD4+ and CD8+ cells yielded around 3.5 ug of extracted DNA, with a range of about 0.19 to 30 ug. A CD8+CD57+ expansion meant a frequency higher than the mean frequency seen in healthy subjects.

Profiling of TCR beta VDJ combinations and CDR3 sequences used genomic DNA as the template. An Illumina HiSeq 2000 was used for TCR repertoire sequencing. The study's processing was this. Repertoire assessment relied on Simpson's diversity index, CDR3 size and DJ length profiles, and TRBV/TRBJ rearrangement plots. The immunodominant clone was defined as the most abundant DNA sequence in deep sequencing data. CDR3 amino acid sequences were checked for sharing across subjects and were also compared against the VDJdb database and published repertoires. The public reads were reanalyzed by TCRdb: fastp trimming at Q25, MiXCR alignment, in-frame beta chains only. Here each entry gathers all rows of one CDR3 protein and keeps the most common genes and DNA. The V and J calls follow TCRdb's processing rather than the paper's. A total of around 200,000 distinct CDR3 sequences appear in this sample, about 50% of them only once. The ten largest clonotypes hold 10% to 15% of the sample.

Paper-wide results and their limitations: Between patients and healthy controls, no significant difference in CD8+ Simpson's diversity was found (P=0.060). About 30 CD8+ CDR3 sequences were found in both patients and controls but appeared to be highly expressed in patients and within the immunodominant clones of the patients.

V drops 2 bases and J drops 6 bases, leaving 11 bases in between. CDR1 and CDR2, looked up from the germline V gene, are WSHSY and SAAADI. Measured from the cysteine to the phenylalanine, the CDR3 is 15 residues long. Of the read, only the CDR3 DNA is kept; its 45 bases are in frame from base 1. This clonotype was seen more than once but under ten times. Its cognate antigen has yet to be identified. Nothing much larger sits one base from this clone, and base qualities are not available. The patients picked for sequencing were ones in whom flow cytometry had shown an expansion of CD8+CD57+ cells. All patients had severe acquired aplastic anemia diagnosed by International Study of Aplastic Anemia and Agranulocytosis and Camitta criteria. No therapy had been received by the patients at the time of blood sampling. The study deep-sequenced TCR repertoires of sorted CD4+ and CD8+ blood T cells from severe aplastic anemia patients and healthy subjects. Patients were enrolled under clinicaltrials.gov protocols 00001620, 01623167, 00001397, 00071045, 00081523 and 00961064 in the USA. Ficoll-Paque density gradient centrifugation was used to isolate peripheral blood mononuclear cells. CD4+ and CD8+ T cells were sorted by FACS or magnetic beads before DNA extraction.

The sequence was obtained from a human donor with aplastic anemia. The material sequenced was sorted CD4+, CD8+, or CD8+CD57+ T cells (not recorded which) from PBMCs. The receptor chain draws on TRBV10-2 and TRBJ1-6; the D gene is perhaps TRBD1, on 5 matching bases. The nucleotide sequence is TGCGCCAGCAGTGAGAACGGGGCTGGTAATTCACCCCTCCACTTT. This codes for CASSENGAGNSPLHF.